The 30 T cell receptor beta chains below all came from one sample that was sequenced in a study of T cells in Graves' hyperthyroidism and ophthalmopathy (dated by TCRdb to the late 2010s). The method was multiplex PCR. Instrument on record: Illumina HiSeq 2000. The TCR beta CDR3 regions were amplified from RNA transcripts. A first-round RT-PCR of the TCR CDR3 used the HTBI primer set with the Qiagen OneStep RT-PCR kit. TCRdb reworked the public reads: Q25 trimming with fastp, MiXCR clone assembly, productive beta chains retained. Each CDR3 protein appears once, grouped with its most common genes and DNA. For this sample there are about 500,000 distinct CDR3 sequences; approximately 16% appear just once. The biggest ten clones account for about 29% of the sample. The specimen sequenced was blood. The receptors were sampled from a woman aged 25 to 45 with Graves' ophthalmopathy.

The chain has TRBV12-3 or TRBV12-4 and TRBJ2-2, with D hard to call. The CDR3 runs 13 residues. The germline V and J ends were trimmed by 4 bases and 8 bases, with 11 bases remaining between them. Here the CDR3 DNA reads TGTGCCAGCAGTTCCCCTAGGGTAGGGGAGCTGTTTTTT. This codes for CASSSPRVGELFF.

In its sample, this clonotype was seen many times. J is TRBJ2-7 and V is TRBV28, with 7 bases aligning to TRBD1. The germline V gene has CDR1 MDHEN and CDR2 SYDVKM. After removal of 4 bases from V and 0 bases from J, the junction contained 0 bases not matched to a gene. This CDR3 is built from 13 residues. This chain's CDR3 is CASSWTGSYEQYF. CDR3 DNA sequence: TGTGCCAGCAGTTGGACAGGCTCCTACGAGCAGTACTTC. Supplemented by reference TRBV28 and TRBJ2-7, the full variable domain reads DVKVTQSSRYLVKRTGEKVFLECVQDMDHENMFWYRQDPGLGLRLIYFSYDVKMKEKGDIPEGYSVSREKKERFSLILESASTNQTSMYLCASSWTGSYEQYFGPGTRLTVT.

This clonotype appeared many times. The chain recombines TRBV12-3 or TRBV12-4 with TRBJ1-2; TRBD1 agrees at 7 bases. V was pared by 5 bases and J by 7 bases, with 10 bases of the junction left unmatched. CDR3 size: 14 residues. In DNA form, the CDR3 reads TGTGCCAGCAGTGAAGGGACAGCCTCTGGTGGCTACACCTTC. Residues: CASSEGTASGGYTF.

The V call is TRBV20-1, the J call TRBJ1-5; 8 bases align to TRBD1. The CDR3 has 13 amino acids. The junction had 6 bases not matched to a gene; V was cut back by 5 bases and J by 6 bases. CDR1 is DFQATT, CDR2 SNEGSKA, per germline (reference sequence). CDR3 in DNA: TGCAGTGCTGGGACAGGAGGGAGTCAGCCCCAGCATTTT. Protein: CSAGTGGSQPQHF.

J is TRBJ2-1 and V is TRBV7-2; D might be TRBD1 or TRBD2, each matching 5 bases. The CDR3 is 13 amino acids. In germline, CDR1 is SGHTA, CDR2 FQGNSA. Trimming removed 5 bases at V and 6 bases at J, with 11 bases between. CDR3 DNA sequence: TGTGCCAGCAGCCACGGGACCTTCAATGAGCAGTTCTTC. This gives the protein CASSHGTFNEQFF.

This clonotype appeared many times. V and J are TRBV18 and TRBJ1-5; D remains ambiguous. This CDR3 region has 16 residues. Per germline, CDR1 KGHSH and CDR2 LQKENI. The V and J ends lost 0 bases and 4 bases respectively, with 13 bases between them. CDR3: CASSPPPGRENQPQHF. CDR3 DNA: TGTGCCAGCTCACCACCGCCGGGGAGGGAAAATCAGCCCCAGCATTTT.

There are a few counts of this clonotype. This chain joins TRBV6-2 or TRBV6-3 and TRBJ1-5; D unclear. Trimming removed 5 bases from V and 5 bases from J, with 16 bases in between. The CDR3 extends over 15 amino acids. From germline, CDR1 is MNHEY and CDR2 SVGEGT. In DNA, the CDR3 is TGTGCCAGCAGTCGTGGACCCCCACCGGATCAGCCCCAGCATTTT. The encoded protein is CASSRGPPPDQPQHF.

In this sample, this clonotype turned up a few times. The chain joins TRBV4-1 to TRBJ2-7; 7 bases are shared with TRBD1. Germline CDR1 and CDR2: MGHRA and YSYEKL. The CDR3 is 13 residues long. Trimming removed 3 bases from V and 5 bases from J; junction bases left unmatched: 4. CDR3 nucleotide sequence: TGCGCCAGCAGCCACCCTGACAGGGACGAGCAGTACTTC. It translates to CASSHPDRDEQYF.

This clonotype was seen more than once but under ten times. The genes are TRBV6-1 and TRBJ1-2, with D perhaps TRBD1 (5 bases). The CDR3 extends over 15 amino acids. In germline, CDR1 is MNHNS, CDR2 SASEGT. The V gene lost 1 base and the J gene lost 4 bases, with 13 bases spanning the gap. This chain's CDR3 is CASSEDSTVSYGYTF. CDR3 bases: TGTGCCAGCAGTGAAGACTCGACAGTGAGCTATGGCTACACCTTC.

This clonotype has only a few counts. The V gene is TRBV7-2, the J gene TRBJ2-1, with TRBD2 matching over 10 bases. The germline gives CDR1 SGHTA, CDR2 FQGNSA. The CDR3 covers 16 residues. V lost 4 bases and J lost 4; bases outside the gene matches: 7. The CDR3 DNA reads as TGTGCCAGCAGCTCCAGTTTACTAGCGGGGTACAATGAGCAGTTCTTC. It is translated as CASSSSLLAGYNEQFF.

Many counts were recorded for this clonotype. CDR3 in amino acids: CSASSFDRGRTDTQYF. DNA for the CDR3: TGCAGTGCTTCTAGCTTCGACAGGGGGCGCACAGATACGCAGTATTTT. V is TRBV20-1 and J is TRBJ2-3; 10 positions match TRBD1. The CDR3 contains 16 residues. CDR1 DFQATT and CDR2 SNEGSKA come from the germline V gene (reference sequence). V lost 5 bases and J lost 1; bases outside the gene matches: 9.

This chain connects TRBV5-4 to TRBJ2-5; no definite D call. The germline V gene encodes CDR1 SGHNT and CDR2 YYREEE (reference sequence). Trimming removed 2 bases from V and 4 bases from J, with 15 bases in between. The CDR3 is 15 residues long. The CDR3 reads CASSLGSGWRETQYF. CDR3 nucleotides: TGTGCCAGCAGCTTAGGTTCCGGATGGCGAGAGACCCAGTACTTC. Variable domain in full (rest from reference TRBV5-4 and TRBJ2-5): ETGVTQSPTHLIKTRGQQVTLRCSSQSGHNTVSWYQQALGQGPQFIFQYYREEENGRGNFPPRFSGLQFPNYSSELNVNALELDDSALYLCASSLGSGWRETQYFGPGTRLLVL.

With respect to this clonotype: A read error may be the cause here, since a much bigger clone is one base away. The chain recombines TRBV2 with TRBJ2-7; 8 nucleotides agree with TRBD2. The CDR3 covers 13 residues. CDR1 and CDR2 from the germline V gene are SNHLY and FYNNEI. V shed 5 bases, J shed 4 bases, and the junction held 4 bases outside the gene matches. For the CDR3, the DNA is TGTGCCAGCAGTAGCGGGAGAAGGTACGAGCAGTACTTC. It encodes CASSSGRRYEQYF.

The chain joins TRBV30 to TRBJ2-7, with TRBD2 matching 10 bases. From germline, CDR1 is GTSNPN and CDR2 SVGIG (reference sequence). Germline trimming cut 1 base from V and 2 bases from J; bases unmatched to any gene: 8. The CDR3 runs to 16 residues. CDR3 sequence (DNA): TGTGCCTGGAGTGGTCTAGCGGGAGAAAGAGCCTACGAGCAGTACTTC. This sequence encodes CAWSGLAGERAYEQYF.

The rearrangement uses TRBV5-1 and TRBJ2-3; possible D gene TRBD2, 5 bases. The CDR3 length is 15 residues. Trimming took off 4 bases at V and 0 bases at J, with 12 bases between the two ends. From germline, CDR1 is SGHRS and CDR2 YFSETQ. CDR3 protein: CASSPSGLSTDTQYF. The CDR3 DNA reads TGCGCCAGCAGCCCCAGCGGCCTTAGCACAGATACGCAGTATTTT. The full variable domain, completed using reference TRBV5-1 and TRBJ2-3, is KAGVTQTPRYLIKTRGQQVTLSCSPISGHRSVSWYQQTPGQGLQFLFEYFSETQRNKGNFPGRFSGRQFSNSRSEMNVSTLELGDSALYLCASSPSGLSTDTQYFGPGTRLTVL.

There are a few counts of this clonotype. The chain combines TRBV4-1 with TRBJ2-2; TRBD2 is a possible D gene (7 bases). Per germline, CDR1 MGHRA and CDR2 YSYEKL. The CDR3 runs to 17 residues. Trimming removed 4 bases at V and 3 bases at J, with 18 bases between. The CDR3 bases are TGCGCCAGCAGCCCACGGGGGGCGGGAGTACACACCGGGGAGCTGTTTTTT. It is translated as CASSPRGAGVHTGELFF.

This clonotype was recorded at least ten times. The V call is TRBV28, the J call TRBJ1-2, with a weak D call TRBD1 (6 bases). The V end was cut by 5 bases, the J end by 6 bases, with 13 bases between. Germline V gives CDR1 MDHEN, CDR2 SYDVKM. This CDR3 is built from 13 residues. The CDR3 loop reads CASSAEGVDGYTF. CDR3 nucleotides: TGTGCCAGCAGTGCTGAGGGGGTGGATGGCTACACCTTC.

This clonotype appeared many times. This chain connects TRBV7-2 to TRBJ2-7; D perhaps matches TRBD2 (6 bases). V lost 2 bases to trimming and J lost 7 bases, with 18 bases between them. This CDR3 contains 15 residues. Germline V gene lookup returns CDR1 SGHTA and CDR2 FQGNSA. The CDR3 loop is CASSLFFGSAGEQYF. The CDR3 DNA is TGTGCCAGCAGCTTATTTTTTGGGTCTGCGGGGGAGCAGTACTTC. The full variable domain, completed using reference TRBV7-2 and TRBJ2-7, is GAGVSQSPSNKVTEKGKDVELRCDPISGHTALYWYRQSLGQGLEFLIYFQGNSAPDKSGLPSDRFSAERTGGSVSTLTIQRTQQEDSAVYLCASSLFFGSAGEQYFGPGTRLTVT.

This clonotype has a count of ten or more. V is TRBV15 and J is TRBJ2-7; D might be TRBD1 or TRBD2, each matching 6 bases. Germline lookup yields CDR1 LNHNV and CDR2 YYDKDF (reference sequence). V was trimmed by 5 bases and J by 0 bases, leaving 14 bases between them. This CDR3 is built from 15 residues. The CDR3 sequence is CATSEGGLSSYEQYF. CDR3 sequence (DNA): TGTGCCACCAGCGAGGGGGGACTGAGCTCCTACGAGCAGTACTTC.

The J gene is TRBJ2-5, the V gene TRBV13; 8 bases agree with TRBD1. After removal of 4 bases from V and 3 bases from J, the junction contained 4 bases not matched to a gene. Germline V lookup: CDR1 PRHDT, CDR2 FYEKMQ (reference sequence). This CDR3 contains 14 residues. The CDR3 reads CASSYDRGEETQYF. CDR3 nucleotide sequence: TGTGCCAGCAGCTACGACAGGGGCGAAGAGACCCAGTACTTC. The whole variable domain, remainder taken from reference TRBV13 and TRBJ2-5, is AAGVIQSPRHLIKEKRETATLKCYPIPRHDTVYWYQQGPGQDPQFLISFYEKMQSDKGSIPDRFSAQQFSDYHSELNMSSLELGDSALYFCASSYDRGEETQYFGPGTRLLVL.

In this sample, this clonotype turned up once. The rearrangement uses TRBV6-2 or TRBV6-3 and TRBJ2-3; D gene unclear. The ends were cut back, 2 bases at V and 3 bases at J, with 6 bases in the middle. The V gene's germline CDR1 is MNHEY and CDR2 SVGEGT. The CDR3 has 13 amino acids. CDR3 in amino acids: CASSYDWTDTQYF. CDR3 nucleotides: TGTGCCAGCAGTTACGATTGGACAGATACGCAGTATTTT.

V and J are TRBV29-1 and TRBJ2-7; perhaps D is TRBD1 or TRBD2 (6 bases each). Germline CDR1 reads SQVTM; CDR2 reads ANQGSEA. Trimming shortened V by 3 bases and J by 5 bases, and 14 bases separated the two germline ends. There are 13 residues in the CDR3. CDR3 sequence (DNA): TGCAGCGTTGACTCAACCGGGGGCGACGAGCAGTACTTC. It yields the protein CSVDSTGGDEQYF.

Many counts were recorded for this clonotype. A much bigger clone sits one base away, suggesting this may be a read error. CDR3 DNA: TGTGCCAGCAGCCAGGGGAATGAGCAGTTCTTC. This sequence encodes CASSQGNEQFF. The chain recombines TRBV3-1 with TRBJ2-1; D unresolved. The CDR3 contains 11 residues. V was clipped by 3 bases and J by 7 bases, with 4 bases between them. The germline gives CDR1 LGHDT, CDR2 YNNKEL (reference sequence).

This chain connects TRBV10-1 to TRBJ2-1, with D tentatively TRBD1 (5 bases). This CDR3 contains 16 residues. Trimming left V 5 bases short and J 0 bases short, with 14 bases between. CDR1 and CDR2 (germline): WNHNN, SYGVQD (reference sequence). CDR3 sequence: CASSQAPGPSYNEQFF. In nucleotides, the CDR3 is TGCGCCAGCAGTCAAGCTCCAGGGCCCTCCTACAATGAGCAGTTCTTC.

CDR3 bases: TGTGCCAGCAGTCGGACAGGGGAATCTTTATATGGCTACACCTTC. Translation gives CASSRTGESLYGYTF. The chain has TRBV6-2 or TRBV6-3 and TRBJ1-2; 9 nucleotides align to TRBD1. CDR1 is MNHEY, CDR2 SVGEGT, per germline. CDR3 length: 15 amino acids. The V segment lost 5 bases and the J segment 5 bases; nucleotides outside the gene matches: 9.

This sequence joins TRBV7-9 and TRBJ2-3; unclear D gene. Trimming took off 10 bases at V and 6 bases at J, with 17 bases between the two ends. The CDR3 contains 13 residues. Germline values: CDR1 SEHNR, CDR2 FQNEAQ (reference sequence). CDR3 residues: CANDPNFLDTQYF. DNA of the CDR3: TGTGCCAACGACCCCAACTTTCTGGATACGCAGTATTTT.

The sample holds many counts of this clonotype. The rearrangement uses TRBV28 and TRBJ2-7; the D gene is possibly TRBD2 (6 bases). CDR1 and CDR2 from the germline V gene are MDHEN and SYDVKM. This CDR3 comprises 15 residues. V was clipped by 5 bases and J by 2 bases, with 16 bases between them. The CDR3: CASSDPGLQTYEQYF. CDR3 nucleotides: TGTGCCAGCAGTGACCCGGGACTTCAAACCTACGAGCAGTACTTC.

This clonotype was counted ten times or more. The chain couples TRBV10-3 to TRBJ1-2; TRBD1 matches at 9 bases. From germline, CDR1 is ENHRY and CDR2 SYGVKD. The V gene end was trimmed by 5 bases and the J gene end by 2 bases; junction bases not matched to a gene: 9. The CDR3 has 16 amino acids. This CDR3 reads CAISIQSGTGNYGYTF. The CDR3 DNA reads as TGTGCCATCAGTATTCAATCCGGGACAGGGAACTATGGCTACACCTTC.

This rearrangement joins TRBV7-9 to TRBJ1-5; 10 nucleotides line up with TRBD1. Germline assignment: CDR1 SEHNR and CDR2 FQNEAQ (reference sequence). V lost 4 bases and J lost 4; bases outside the gene matches: 10. The CDR3 consists of 17 residues. CDR3 in DNA: TGTGCCAGCAGCTCCCCCCCCGGGACAGGGGATAATCAGCCCCAGCATTTT. This translates into CASSSPPGTGDNQPQHF.

This chain uses TRBV6-2 or TRBV6-3 with TRBJ2-1; D is unresolved. V was shortened by 1 base and J by 6 bases, with 7 bases between the two germline ends. The germline gives CDR1 MNHEY, CDR2 SVGEGT. The length of the CDR3 is 13 residues. Here the CDR3 DNA reads TGTGCCAGCAGTTACTATGCCGGCAATGAGCAGTTCTTC. Translating gives CASSYYAGNEQFF.